This T cell receptor (beta chain) was sequenced for a study of T cell responses to AZD1222 COVID-19 vaccine. Points from the study as a whole: As reported, nearly half of all spike-specific TCRs target variant regions that are unmutated. Regions 160-218 and 743-854 dominated among vaccine-associated CD4 TCRs spanning spike.

Second-dose groups at about 4 or about 12 weeks were pooled. Note on this clone: Antigen specificity is unknown.

The CDR3 is 13 residues long. V lost 2 bases to trimming and J lost 2 bases, with 6 bases between them. CDR1 is SGHDN and CDR2 is FVKESK in the germline V gene. TCRdb keeps only in-frame clones here, not all; method: immunoSEQ multiplex PCR. Among 90,000 to 150,000 clones listed, around 87% were seen once. The specimen was peripheral blood, collected 28 days after the second AZD1222 dose. This chain uses TRBV14 with TRBJ1-2; D ambiguous. This TCR was recovered from an adult who received the AZD1222 COVID-19 vaccine. In DNA, the CDR3 is TGTGCCAGCAGCCAATCCTTCAACTATGGCTACACCTTC. This gives the protein CASSQSFNYGYTF.